A selection of T cell receptor beta chains follows, all from one sample in a study of T-cell reconstitution after alpha-beta-depleted transplantation in children. TCRdb reprocessed the PCR reads with MiXCR, giving one entry per CDR3 protein. The sample records about 540,000 distinct CDR3 sequences, approximately 20% being singletons. Sample: PBMCs from the stem cell graft donor, taken from the stem cell graft. These receptor sequences come from a human donor who donated a stem cell graft to a child with acute lymphoblastic leukemia. CDR3s include the opening cysteine and the closing phenylalanine or tryptophan. The order of the fields is D gene, clone size, V gene, J gene, CDR3 DNA, CDR3 protein. D genes are given only for firm matches. Expanded clones get a size class; other rows say once, few or many, or leave the size out.

D gene: TRBD1; clone size: few; V gene: TRBV4-1; J gene: TRBJ1-1; CDR3 DNA: TGCGCCAGCAGCCAAGTCACAGGGGGCGCAGGGACTGAAGCTTTCTTT; CDR3 protein: CASSQVTGGAGTEAFF
D gene: NA; clone size: few; V gene: TRBV5-1; J gene: TRBJ2-5; CDR3 DNA: TGCGCCAGCAGCTTGCCTCCGGGGTATGAGACCCAGTACTTC; CDR3 protein: CASSLPPGYETQYF
D gene: NA; clone size: NA; V gene: TRBV12-3/TRBV12-4; J gene: TRBJ1-3; CDR3 DNA: TGTGCCAGCTGGACAGACCTCTCTGGAAACACCATATATTTT; CDR3 protein: CASWTDLSGNTIYF
D gene: TRBD1; clone size: NA; V gene: TRBV5-6; J gene: TRBJ2-7; CDR3 DNA: TGTGCCAGCAGCTTCAGGACAGGGAGGTACGAGCAGTACTTC; CDR3 protein: CASSFRTGRYEQYF
D gene: TRBD1; clone size: few; V gene: TRBV20-1; J gene: TRBJ2-5; CDR3 DNA: TGCAGTGCTAGCGGGACAGGGTACCAAGAGACCCAGTACTTC; CDR3 protein: CSASGTGYQETQYF
D gene: NA; clone size: NA; V gene: TRBV7-9; J gene: TRBJ1-2; CDR3 DNA: TGTGCCAGCAGCTGTGTGGGGGACTATGGCTACACCTTC; CDR3 protein: CASSCVGDYGYTF
D gene: NA; clone size: few; V gene: TRBV5-6; J gene: TRBJ2-5; CDR3 DNA: TGTGCCAGCAGCTCCGGACCCAAGGGGGAGACCCAGTACTTC; CDR3 protein: CASSSGPKGETQYF
D gene: NA; clone size: few; V gene: TRBV14; J gene: TRBJ2-3; CDR3 DNA: TGTGCCAGCAGCCAACGCCCGGCTAGCGTCACAGATACGCAGTATTTT; CDR3 protein: CASSQRPASVTDTQYF
D gene: NA; clone size: NA; V gene: TRBV24-1; J gene: TRBJ2-7; CDR3 DNA: TGTGCCGCCGATACGGGACACCTAAACCACGAGCAGTACTTC; CDR3 protein: CAADTGHLNHEQYF
D gene: TRBD1; clone size: NA; V gene: TRBV25-1; J gene: TRBJ2-4; CDR3 DNA: TGTGCCAGCAGTGAATCCGCGGGACAGGATTTCGACATTCAGTACTTC; CDR3 protein: CASSESAGQDFDIQYF
D gene: TRBD1; clone size: few; V gene: TRBV4-1; J gene: TRBJ2-5; CDR3 DNA: TGCGCCAGCGGGAATAGGGGACAGGGCCAAGAGACCCAGTACTTC; CDR3 protein: CASGNRGQGQETQYF
D gene: NA; clone size: few; V gene: TRBV6-5; J gene: TRBJ1-1; CDR3 DNA: TGTGCCAGCGTTGGGCAGGGGTTGAACACTGAAGCTTTCTTT; CDR3 protein: CASVGQGLNTEAFF
D gene: NA; clone size: NA; V gene: TRBV5-1; J gene: TRBJ2-1; CDR3 DNA: TGCGCCAGCAGCTTAGCGGGTCGGATTTGGTTCGATGAGCAGTTCTTC; CDR3 protein: CASSLAGRIWFDEQFF
D gene: TRBD1; clone size: NA; V gene: TRBV5-1; J gene: TRBJ2-1; CDR3 DNA: TGCGCCAGCAGCGACAGGGAAGGCTCACAAGGGAGTGAGCAGTTCTTC; CDR3 protein: CASSDREGSQGSEQFF
D gene: TRBD1; clone size: NA; V gene: TRBV27; J gene: TRBJ1-5; CDR3 DNA: TGTGCCAGCCTTCCAGGGGGGGCTTATAGCAATCAGCCCCAGCATTTT; CDR3 protein: CASLPGGAYSNQPQHF
D gene: TRBD2; clone size: few; V gene: TRBV15; J gene: TRBJ2-3; CDR3 DNA: TGTGCCACCAGCAGACGCGTCGGGACTAGCGAGGCAGATACGCAGTATTTT; CDR3 protein: CATSRRVGTSEADTQYF
D gene: NA; clone size: NA; V gene: TRBV12-3/TRBV12-4; J gene: TRBJ2-7; CDR3 DNA: TGTGCCAGCAGTCCAGGGTCCGGGTTTTACGAGCAGTACTTC; CDR3 protein: CASSPGSGFYEQYF
D gene: NA; clone size: few; V gene: TRBV5-8; J gene: TRBJ1-1; CDR3 DNA: TGTGCCAGCAGCTTGGACATTGGGCCGATAGAAGCTTTCTTT; CDR3 protein: CASSLDIGPIEAFF
D gene: TRBD2; clone size: few; V gene: TRBV5-1; J gene: TRBJ2-2; CDR3 DNA: TGCGCCAGCAGCTCCACGACTAGCGGGAGGATCAGCACCGGGGAGCTGTTTTTT; CDR3 protein: CASSSTTSGRISTGELFF
D gene: TRBD1; clone size: few; V gene: TRBV6-5; J gene: TRBJ2-3; CDR3 DNA: TGTGCCAGCAGTTACGGGCAGGGGGCACATACGCAGTATTTT; CDR3 protein: CASSYGQGAHTQYF
D gene: TRBD2; clone size: few; V gene: TRBV4-2; J gene: TRBJ2-5; CDR3 DNA: TGTGCCAGCAGCCAAGACCCTAGCGGGAGGCGGGAGACCCAGTACTTC; CDR3 protein: CASSQDPSGRRETQYF
D gene: TRBD2; clone size: NA; V gene: TRBV11-2; J gene: TRBJ2-2; CDR3 DNA: TGTGCCAGCAGCTCCCTTAGCGGGAGGTCCCACACCGGGGAGCTGTTTTTT; CDR3 protein: CASSSLSGRSHTGELFF
D gene: NA; clone size: few; V gene: TRBV24-1; J gene: TRBJ1-2; CDR3 DNA: TGTGCCACCCTGCCAGATCTTCGCCGGGACACTAATAACTATGGCTACACCTTC; CDR3 protein: CATLPDLRRDTNNYGYTF
D gene: NA; clone size: NA; V gene: TRBV7-3; J gene: TRBJ2-2; CDR3 DNA: TGTGCCAGCAGCCCAATGGGGGGCGGGGCGCTGTTTTTT; CDR3 protein: CASSPMGGGALFF
D gene: NA; clone size: NA; V gene: TRBV7-9; J gene: TRBJ2-1; CDR3 DNA: TGTGCCAGCAGCTTAGGCACCGCCGTCTCTGAGCAGTTCTTC; CDR3 protein: CASSLGTAVSEQFF
D gene: NA; clone size: NA; V gene: TRBV11-2; J gene: TRBJ2-7; CDR3 DNA: TGTGCCAGCAGCTTGTCGAGCGCAACCTACGAGCAGTACTTC; CDR3 protein: CASSLSSATYEQYF
D gene: NA; clone size: NA; V gene: TRBV5-1; J gene: TRBJ2-3; CDR3 DNA: TGCGCCAGCAGCTTATCACTTCCCGTCACAGATACGCAGTATTTT; CDR3 protein: CASSLSLPVTDTQYF
D gene: NA; clone size: few; V gene: TRBV27; J gene: TRBJ1-5; CDR3 DNA: TGTGCCAGCAGAGAAGCGCAGGGCGGCAATCAGCCCCAGCATTTT; CDR3 protein: CASREAQGGNQPQHF
D gene: NA; clone size: NA; V gene: TRBV15; J gene: TRBJ2-7; CDR3 DNA: TGTGCCACCAGCAGAGATCAAGGTTACGAGCAGTACTTC; CDR3 protein: CATSRDQGYEQYF
D gene: TRBD1; clone size: few; V gene: TRBV12-3/TRBV12-4; J gene: TRBJ1-6; CDR3 DNA: TGTGCCAGCAGTTTCCTTCTAACCGACAGGGCCGATTCACCCCTCCACTTT; CDR3 protein: CASSFLLTDRADSPLHF
D gene: TRBD1; clone size: NA; V gene: TRBV28; J gene: TRBJ2-7; CDR3 DNA: TGTGCCAGCAGAGCCGGGACAGACGCCTCCTACGAGCAGTACTTC; CDR3 protein: CASRAGTDASYEQYF
D gene: NA; clone size: NA; V gene: TRBV15; J gene: TRBJ1-1; CDR3 DNA: TGTGCCACCAGCTCCGGGGAGGGTGACATGAACACTGAAGCTTTCTTT; CDR3 protein: CATSSGEGDMNTEAFF
D gene: NA; clone size: few; V gene: TRBV27; J gene: TRBJ2-7; CDR3 DNA: TGTGCCAGCAGTTTATTGCAGGGACTCTCCTACGAGCAGTACTTC; CDR3 protein: CASSLLQGLSYEQYF
D gene: TRBD2; clone size: NA; V gene: TRBV6-2/TRBV6-3; J gene: TRBJ2-7; CDR3 DNA: TGTGCCAGCAGGGACGGGACTAGCGGGAGCTTCGGGAGCGAGCAGTACTTC; CDR3 protein: CASRDGTSGSFGSEQYF
D gene: TRBD1; clone size: NA; V gene: TRBV29-1; J gene: TRBJ1-1; CDR3 DNA: TGCAGCGCCGACACAGGGGTCGGCACTGAAGCTTTCTTT; CDR3 protein: CSADTGVGTEAFF
D gene: NA; clone size: few; V gene: TRBV4-2; J gene: TRBJ2-1; CDR3 DNA: TGTGCCAGCAGCCATCCGACAGGAGAAGTGAATGAGCAGTTCTTC; CDR3 protein: CASSHPTGEVNEQFF
D gene: NA; clone size: NA; V gene: TRBV7-9; J gene: TRBJ1-4; CDR3 DNA: TGTGCCAGCAGCTCAGCACGATCAAACGGTGATGAAAAACTGTTTTTT; CDR3 protein: CASSSARSNGDEKLFF
D gene: TRBD1; clone size: few; V gene: TRBV29-1; J gene: TRBJ2-7; CDR3 DNA: TGCAGCGTTGAAGATCTTAGGCTGTCAGGGGGAGACGAGCAGTACTTC; CDR3 protein: CSVEDLRLSGGDEQYF
D gene: NA; clone size: few; V gene: TRBV10-1; J gene: TRBJ1-2; CDR3 DNA: TGCGCCAGTCAAGGGCCCTATGGCTACACCTTC; CDR3 protein: CASQGPYGYTF
D gene: TRBD1; clone size: few; V gene: TRBV12-3/TRBV12-4; J gene: TRBJ2-7; CDR3 DNA: TGTGCCAGCACTTGGACCGGGACAGGGGACTACGAGCAGTACTTC; CDR3 protein: CASTWTGTGDYEQYF
D gene: NA; clone size: few; V gene: TRBV5-1; J gene: TRBJ2-7; CDR3 DNA: TGCGCCAGCAGCCTCCCTCGGGCTAGCCAAGACTACGAGCAGTACTTC; CDR3 protein: CASSLPRASQDYEQYF
D gene: TRBD2; clone size: NA; V gene: TRBV20-1; J gene: TRBJ2-1; CDR3 DNA: TGCAGTGCTAGACGCCCGGGAGGGAACAATGAGCAGTTCTTC; CDR3 protein: CSARRPGGNNEQFF
D gene: NA; clone size: few; V gene: TRBV20-1; J gene: TRBJ2-3; CDR3 DNA: TGCAGTGCTAGAGCGGCCAGCCTTAGCACAGATACGCAGTATTTT; CDR3 protein: CSARAASLSTDTQYF
D gene: NA; clone size: few; V gene: TRBV27; J gene: TRBJ2-7; CDR3 DNA: TGTGCCAGCAGTCTCAGGACGGCCTCCTACGAGCAGTACTTC; CDR3 protein: CASSLRTASYEQYF
D gene: NA; clone size: few; V gene: TRBV5-6; J gene: TRBJ2-1; CDR3 DNA: TGTGCCAGCAGCTTGCCACACCTCGAAAATGAGCAGTTCTTC; CDR3 protein: CASSLPHLENEQFF